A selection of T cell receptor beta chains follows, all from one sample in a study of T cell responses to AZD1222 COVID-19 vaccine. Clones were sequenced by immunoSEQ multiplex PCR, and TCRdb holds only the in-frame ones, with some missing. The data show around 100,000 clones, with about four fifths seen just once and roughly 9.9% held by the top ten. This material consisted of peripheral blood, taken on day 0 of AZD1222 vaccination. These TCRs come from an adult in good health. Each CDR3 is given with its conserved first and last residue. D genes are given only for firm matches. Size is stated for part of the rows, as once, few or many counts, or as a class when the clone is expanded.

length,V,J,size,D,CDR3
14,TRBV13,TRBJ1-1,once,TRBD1,CASSGTGGRTEAFF
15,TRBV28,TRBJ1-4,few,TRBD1,CASSSAGTGDEKLFF
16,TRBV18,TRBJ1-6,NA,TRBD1,CASSLGQNSYNSPLHF
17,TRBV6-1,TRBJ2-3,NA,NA,CASSEDGGGLYLDTQYF
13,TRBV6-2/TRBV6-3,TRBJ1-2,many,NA,CASSDGRIYGYTF
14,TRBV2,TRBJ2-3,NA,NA,CASRERPRTDTQYF
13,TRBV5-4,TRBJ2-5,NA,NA,CASSMRDRPTQYF
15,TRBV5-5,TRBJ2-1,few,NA,CASSLSQGGHNEQFF
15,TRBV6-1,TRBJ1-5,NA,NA,CASSSPRYSNQPQHF
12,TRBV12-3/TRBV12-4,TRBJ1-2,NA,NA,CASSLRQPGYTF
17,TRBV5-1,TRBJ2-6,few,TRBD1,CASSPGQGVPGANVLTF
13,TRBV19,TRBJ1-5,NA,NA,CASNRRGIQPQHF
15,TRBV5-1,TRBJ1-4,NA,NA,CASSLVQDSNEKLFF
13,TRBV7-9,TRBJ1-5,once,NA,CASSLDFLQPQHF
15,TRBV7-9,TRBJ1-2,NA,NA,CASSLVVGPNYGYTF